What follows describes a single TCR beta chain. Its antigen remains unknown. This sample is drawn from a study of Ad26.COV2.S vaccination and SARS-CoV-2 variants. The study, taken as a whole, reports: Breadth, reportedly substantial, characterized the spike-specific CD8+ and CD4+ T cell responses after vaccination. For non-spike TCRs, breadth in vaccine recipients resembled that in placebo recipients.

Treatment of the sample: around 19 received Ad26.COV2.S at low or high dose, single or two shots; roughly five received placebo; per-sample allocation not given. Sampling took place 63 days after the first vaccine or placebo injection. Cohort 1b enrolled adults aged 18-55 years in Boston. This CDR3 contains 14 residues. V lost 3 bases, J lost 2 bases, and 11 bases lay in between. Germline CDR1 is SEHNR and CDR2 is FQNEAQ (reference sequence). The table came from immunoSEQ multiplex PCR; TCRdb's copy has only in-frame clones and leaves some out. This sample yields a few hundred thousand clones, of which roughly 90% are seen a single time; about 4% belongs to the top ten.

The rearrangement joins TRBV7-9 to TRBJ2-7, with a tentative D call TRBD1 (5 bases). The clonotype comes from a person aged 18-65 years who received the Ad26.COV2.S COVID-19 vaccine or a placebo. Specimen: peripheral blood, collected in a trial of Ad26.COV2.S vaccine versus placebo. The DNA for the CDR3 is TGTGCCAGCAGCTTTTTGGGGCCTACCTACGAGCAGTACTTC. Its translation: CASSFLGPTYEQYF.